This paragraph covers one T cell receptor beta chain sequence. This CDR3 region has 16 residues. Germline V lookup: CDR1 MNHEY, CDR2 SMNVEV (reference sequence). V was pared by 3 bases and J by 6 bases, with 7 bases of the junction left unmatched. The record originates from a study of T cells in Graves' hyperthyroidism and ophthalmopathy. Amplification of TCR beta CDR3 regions was performed using RNA transcripts as template. The HTBI primer set was used in a first-round RT-PCR of the TCR CDR3. TCRdb independently ran MiXCR on the multiplex PCR reads; one entry per CDR3 protein. This sample has some 400,000 distinct CDR3 sequences, with 13% found just once.

The specimen sequenced was blood. The chain recombines TRBV27 with TRBJ2-3; 12 bases are a match to TRBD2. The receptor's source is a man younger than 40 with Graves' hyperthyroidism that later progressed to Graves' ophthalmopathy. The CDR3 spells CASSFLLAGGQDTQYF. The DNA of the CDR3 is TGTGCCAGCAGTTTCCTCCTAGCGGGGGGGCAGGATACGCAGTATTTT.